Listed below are T cell receptor beta chains from one sample, sequenced in a study of T cell responses to AZD1222 COVID-19 vaccine. Sequenced by immunoSEQ multiplex PCR; TCRdb stores in-frame clones only, minus some. The repertoire includes some 170,000 clones, just under 95% of them detected once, and about 1% sits in the top ten. Sequencing used peripheral blood, obtained 28 days after the second dose of the MenACWY control vaccine. These receptors came from an adult who received the MenACWY meningococcal vaccine as a control. CDR3s leave out the opening cysteine and the closing phenylalanine or tryptophan.

TRBV5-1,ASSPAGGNEQF
TRBV2,ASSRGGGTDTQY
TRBV24-1,ATSDLDPGTQY
TRBV28,ASSIRRTGGNTEAF
TRBV7-9,ASSLEVGVGEAF
TRBV10-3,AISARRENSNQPQH
TRBV10-3,AISESGGYGYT
TRBV5-4,ASSLDRSGGRGTQY
TRBV11-2,ASSLYFGGEQF
TRBV7-3,ASSFRPGGEAF
TRBV5-4,ASSYGQIGNTIY